A selection of T cell receptor beta chains follows, all from one sample in a study of blood T cells in healthy people across ages. TCRdb fed the 5' RACE reads into MiXCR, producing one record per CDR3 protein. The sample has about a million distinct CDR3 sequences, just over 50% seen once. Sequencing was performed on blood. These receptor sequences come from a woman aged 55 to 70 in good health. CDR3s include the opening cysteine and the closing phenylalanine or tryptophan. Fields, in order: V gene, J gene, CDR3 protein.

V: TRBV3-1
J: TRBJ2-7
CDR3: CASSQQQILGYEQYF

V: TRBV7-2
J: TRBJ2-1
CDR3: CAGSPNYEEQFF

V: TRBV9
J: TRBJ2-2
CDR3: CASSARPRSPNTGELFF

V: TRBV20-1
J: TRBJ2-3
CDR3: CSASSPGDTQYF

V: TRBV27
J: TRBJ1-1
CDR3: CASRVLSGLEAFF

V: TRBV27
J: TRBJ2-7
CDR3: CASSTRSGRAPFSYEQYF

V: TRBV3-1
J: TRBJ1-1
CDR3: CASSPLGSRRNTEAFF

V: TRBV5-1
J: TRBJ2-5
CDR3: CASSLFCSVSYNEQYF

V: TRBV4-1
J: TRBJ2-3
CDR3: CASSKGSDRPTDTQYF

V: TRBV27
J: TRBJ2-5
CDR3: CASSLSLVVRDSYQETQYF

V: TRBV20-1
J: TRBJ2-1
CDR3: CSAARYNEQFF

V: TRBV5-1
J: -
CDR3: CASPQGRETQYF

V: TRBV29-1
J: TRBJ1-2
CDR3: CSVEDPLRGGRGYGYTF

V: TRBV19
J: TRBJ2-7
CDR3: CASSVQGQTSYEQYF

V: TRBV2
J: TRBJ2-2
CDR3: CASSPQGTNTGELFF

V: TRBV20-1
J: TRBJ1-4
CDR3: CSARQQELTNEKLFF

V: TRBV7-2
J: TRBJ2-1
CDR3: CASSSTPSGADEQFF

V: TRBV9
J: TRBJ2-6
CDR3: CASSVGATGANVLTF

V: TRBV14
J: TRBJ2-5
CDR3: CASSHVRRRYQETQYF

V: TRBV15
J: TRBJ2-5
CDR3: CATSRVKLRGIGETQYF

V: TRBV20-1
J: TRBJ2-1
CDR3: CSARRGLAGGPRHNEQFF

V: TRBV13
J: TRBJ2-5
CDR3: CASSLRLDQETQYF

V: TRBV27
J: TRBJ2-7
CDR3: CASSLNPTLSYEQYF

V: TRBV29-1
J: TRBJ2-3
CDR3: CSVGGSWQYTDTQYF

V: TRBV20-1
J: TRBJ2-1
CDR3: CSARIMEALGHDYEQFF

V: TRBV20-1
J: TRBJ2-3
CDR3: CSAPGGGRTDTQYF

V: TRBV28
J: -
CDR3: CASSLGTGRVIYEQYF

V: TRBV28
J: TRBJ2-5
CDR3: CASSPRTSASNEQYF

V: TRBV20-1
J: TRBJ2-7
CDR3: CSARPPGSYEQYF

V: TRBV7-9
J: TRBJ1-1
CDR3: CASSETQGNTEAFF

V: TRBV9
J: TRBJ1-4
CDR3: CASSSRGGAGEKLFF

V: TRBV28
J: TRBJ2-1
CDR3: CASSLFRQSSGLGNEQFF

V: TRBV11-1
J: TRBJ2-3
CDR3: CASSRRDTTPTDTQYF

V: TRBV6-1
J: TRBJ2-6
CDR3: CASRPDRVGANVLTF

V: TRBV29-1
J: TRBJ2-1
CDR3: CSGGWGGILFF

V: TRBV4-1
J: TRBJ2-5
CDR3: CASSQAGQGQETQYF

V: TRBV24-1
J: TRBJ2-7
CDR3: CATSDLQGAKETQYF

V: TRBV3-1
J: TRBJ2-5
CDR3: CASSQTFVRVRETQYF

V: TRBV7-8
J: TRBJ2-7
CDR3: CASSSDIRSYEQYF

V: TRBV2
J: TRBJ2-3
CDR3: CASIGLHTDTQYF

V: TRBV20-1
J: TRBJ2-7
CDR3: CSAPSQGTSGWEQYF

V: TRBV12-5
J: TRBJ2-1
CDR3: CASGLGTTEGNEQFF

V: TRBV7-2
J: TRBJ2-5
CDR3: CASSLVSGQQETQYF

V: TRBV20-1
J: TRBJ1-4
CDR3: CSASDRGREKLFF

V: TRBV7-9
J: TRBJ2-3
CDR3: CASSLPGLAPTDTQYF

V: TRBV24-1
J: TRBJ2-3
CDR3: CAAAGTTSTDTQYF

V: TRBV28
J: TRBJ2-1
CDR3: CASSHGRAGEQFF

V: TRBV20-1
J: TRBJ2-1
CDR3: CSAESTYLGPYNEQFF

V: TRBV11-2
J: TRBJ2-1
CDR3: CASSSGAPEEFF

V: TRBV5-4
J: TRBJ1-6
CDR3: CASSEGLQENSPLHF

V: TRBV2
J: TRBJ1-6
CDR3: CASSAGVGSPLHF

V: TRBV11-3
J: TRBJ1-5
CDR3: CASSTRDRAFNQPQHF

V: TRBV27
J: TRBJ2-7
CDR3: CASSLVGGDSYEQYF